Below, 30 T cell receptor beta chains from the same sample are listed, as sequenced in a study of cytomegalovirus exposure and HLA in healthy donors (dated by TCRdb to about 2017). Library prep was done by the immunoSEQ multiplex PCR assay. TCRdb provides this immuneACCESS table in a form limited to in-frame rearrangements. Some clones are lacking; in checked studies, under half of them reflect an unresolved V gene, and why the rest are absent is not known. The sample has 89,000 or so clones on record, about 94% of them singletons. The biggest ten clones account for about 1.1% of the sample. Material: PBMCs. These receptors all stem from a woman in her 30s in good health and CMV-seropositive.

J is TRBJ2-3 and V is TRBV23-1; 8 bases match TRBD2. TRBV23-1 is an ORF; its function is uncertain. V gave up 5 bases and J gave up 3 bases; unmatched junction bases: 13. The CDR3 covers 17 residues. The CDR3 spells CASSVHLSGRRTDTQYF. The CDR3 bases are TGCGCCAGCAGTGTCCATCTCAGCGGGAGAAGGACAGATACGCAGTATTTT.

J is TRBJ2-7 and V is TRBV11-3; the D is unclear. Deletions cut 5 bases from V and 0 bases from J, with 5 bases between. This CDR3 is 12 amino acids long. In germline, CDR1 is SGHNT, CDR2 YENEEA. This chain's CDR3 is CASSPNSYEQYF. The CDR3 DNA sequence: TGTGCCAGCAGCCCCAACTCCTACGAGCAGTACTTC. The full variable domain, in which reference TRBV11-3 and TRBJ2-7 provide the parts outside the CDR3, is EAGVVQSPRYKIIEKKQPVAFWCNPISGHNTLYWYLQNLGQGPELLIRYENEEAVDDSQLPKDRFSAERLKGVDSTLKIQPAELGDSAVYLCASSPNSYEQYFGPGTRLTVT.

V and J are TRBV9 and TRBJ1-4, with D perhaps matching TRBD1 (6 bases). From germline, CDR1 is SGDLS and CDR2 YYNGEE. V was trimmed by 0 bases and J by 7 bases, leaving 13 bases between them. This CDR3 comprises 15 residues. The DNA for the CDR3 is TGTGCCAGCAGCGTAGGAGACAGGTCAGGTGAAAAACTGTTTTTT. Protein sequence: CASSVGDRSGEKLFF.

This clone was seen just once. This chain links TRBV29-1 with TRBJ2-1; maybe TRBD2 (6 bases). Trimming removed 8 bases from V and 3 bases from J, with 14 bases in between. CDR3 size: 13 residues. The V gene's germline CDR1 is SQVTM and CDR2 ANQGSEA. CDR3 coding DNA: TGCAGCCACTCTAGCGCCAGCTACAATGAGCAGTTCTTC. It specifies CSHSSASYNEQFF.

DNA of the CDR3: TGTGCCAGCAGTTACAATGAGTGGGGCTCGAACTATGGCTACACCTTC. Translating gives CASSYNEWGSNYGYTF. V and J are TRBV6-6 and TRBJ1-2, with a possible D match to TRBD1 (5 bases). Germline CDR1 reads MNHNY; CDR2 reads SVGAGI (reference sequence). V lost 2 bases to trimming and J lost 2 bases, with 15 bases between them. CDR3 length: 16 residues.

The chain uses TRBV6-1 and TRBJ2-7; weak D call: TRBD2 (5 bases). Per germline, CDR1 MNHNS and CDR2 SASEGT. This CDR3 contains 12 residues. Trimming pared 3 bases from V and 7 bases from J, leaving 10 bases between. CDR3 protein: CASSDPPGEQYF. DNA of the CDR3: TGTGCCAGCAGTGACCCCCCGGGGGAGCAGTACTTC.

V gene TRBV4-3 combines with J gene TRBJ2-1, with 11 bases aligning to TRBD2. Germline-derived CDR1 and CDR2 are LGHNA and YSLEER. V shed 4 bases, J shed 5 bases, and the junction held 4 bases outside the gene matches. The CDR3 covers 15 residues. CDR3 nucleotides: TGCGCCAGCAGCCGGGGACTAGCGGACAACAATGAGCAGTTCTTC. Its protein is CASSRGLADNNEQFF.

CDR3 DNA: TGTGCCAGCAGCCTACTAGCGGGAGGACAAGAGACCCAGTACTTC. This translates into CASSLLAGGQETQYF. This sequence joins TRBV7-7 and TRBJ2-5; TRBD2 aligns across 12 bases. V lost 5 bases and J lost 2; bases outside the gene matches: 3. The germline V gene encodes CDR1 SSHAT and CDR2 FNYEAQ (reference sequence). The CDR3 runs 15 residues. Together with reference TRBV7-7 and TRBJ2-5, the CDR3 gives the full variable domain: GAGVSQSPRYKVTKRGQDVTLRCDPISSHATLYWYQQALGQGPEFLTYFNYEAQPDKSGLPSDRFSAERPEGSISTLTIQRTEQRDSAMYRCASSLLAGGQETQYFGPGTRLLVL.

This clone was detected once. The chain carries TRBV6-1 and TRBJ2-7; D is possibly TRBD2 (6 bases). The CDR3 is 16 residues long. Germline loops: CDR1 MNHNS, CDR2 SASEGT. The V end lost 2 bases, the J end lost 4 bases, and 18 bases lay between the germline ends. The CDR3 loop reads CASSEYQVRRAYEQYF. CDR3 in DNA: TGTGCCAGCAGTGAATACCAGGTGAGGAGGGCGTACGAGCAGTACTTC.

V and J are TRBV6-6 and TRBJ2-1; 11 nucleotides line up with TRBD2. The length of the CDR3 is 16 residues. Trimming removed 3 bases from V and 2 bases from J; junction bases left unmatched: 3. The germline V gene has CDR1 MNHNY and CDR2 SVGAGI (reference sequence). This CDR3 is CASSYIAGGTYNEQFF. The CDR3 region has the DNA TGTGCCAGCAGTTATATAGCGGGAGGGACCTACAATGAGCAGTTCTTC.

This clone was seen once. The J gene is TRBJ2-5, the V gene TRBV7-9; 13 bases fit TRBD2. CDR3 length equals 15 residues. CDR1 and CDR2 (germline): SEHNR, FQNEAQ (reference sequence). After removal of 5 bases from V and 5 bases from J, the junction contained 5 bases not matched to a gene. In nucleotides, the CDR3 is TGTGCCAGCAGCCCGACTAGCGGGAGGTGGGAGACCCAGTACTTC. Translating it yields CASSPTSGRWETQYF.

The chain has TRBV6-5 and TRBJ1-5, with 9 bases lining up with TRBD1. Per germline, CDR1 MNHEY and CDR2 SVGAGI. The CDR3 loop spans 14 amino acids. The V gene end was trimmed by 7 bases and the J gene end by 3 bases; junction bases not matched to a gene: 4. The CDR3 sequence: CASKGTGHNQPQHF. In DNA, the CDR3 is TGTGCCAGCAAGGGGACAGGGCACAATCAGCCCCAGCATTTT.

This clone was observed once. The chain employs TRBV21-1 and TRBJ2-3; the table's D call, TRBD1, has no DNA check behind it. TRBV21-1 constitutes a pseudogene. The CDR3 is made up of 19 amino acids. The CDR3 loop is CASRSLEQVGHRDTDTQYF. Written as DNA, the CDR3 is TGTGCCAGCAGATCTCTTGAACAAGTCGGTCACAGGGACACAGATACGCAGTATTTT.

This chain uses TRBV18 with TRBJ1-2; no clear D. The germline V and J ends were trimmed by 1 base and 5 bases, with 11 bases remaining between them. CDR3 size: 14 residues. CDR1 is KGHSH, CDR2 LQKENI, per germline. The CDR3 DNA reads as TGTGCCAGCTCACCACTCTCAGATCCTTATGGCTACACCTTC. Amino acids: CASSPLSDPYGYTF.

The chain uses TRBV10-2 and TRBJ2-5; tentative D call: TRBD1 (6 bases). The CDR3 consists of 12 residues. Germline V lookup: CDR1 WSHSY, CDR2 SAAADI. The germline V and J ends were trimmed by 2 bases and 5 bases, with 6 bases remaining between them. For the CDR3, the DNA is TGCGCCAGCAGTGAGCAGGGGGAGACCCAGTACTTC. Protein product: CASSEQGETQYF.

V usage is TRBV28 and J usage is TRBJ2-7, with 7 bases fitting TRBD2. The junction had 21 bases not matched to a gene; V was cut back by 6 bases and J by 4 bases. In germline, CDR1 is MDHEN, CDR2 SYDVKM. CDR3 length: 18 amino acids. CDR3 protein: CASSLTSGRRSLLYEQYF. CDR3 nucleotides: TGTGCCAGCAGCCTGACGTCCGGGAGGAGGAGCTTGTTGTACGAGCAGTACTTC. Variable domain in full (rest from reference TRBV28 and TRBJ2-7): DVKVTQSSRYLVKRTGEKVFLECVQDMDHENMFWYRQDPGLGLRLIYFSYDVKMKEKGDIPEGYSVSREKKERFSLILESASTNQTSMYLCASSLTSGRRSLLYEQYFGPGTRLTVT.

The chain has TRBV30 and TRBJ2-7, with D possibly matching TRBD2 (7 bases). Germline assignment: CDR1 GTSNPN and CDR2 SVGIG (reference sequence). The CDR3 has 14 amino acids. Between the trimmed V and J ends, which lost 1 base and 3 bases, there was a span of 13 bases. CDR3 in amino acids: CAWSEGGPSYEQYF. Here the CDR3 DNA reads TGTGCCTGGAGTGAGGGGGGGCCTAGCTACGAGCAGTACTTC.

The chain joins TRBV30 to TRBJ1-2, with D possibly being TRBD1 (5 bases). Germline CDR1 reads GTSNPN; CDR2 reads SVGIG (reference sequence). The length of the CDR3 is 15 residues. V lost 2 bases and J 8 bases, leaving 21 bases between the germline ends. CDR3 nucleotides: TGTGCCTGGAGTCCCGAACAGGTGCGGGGCCGCGGCTACACCTTC. Residues: CAWSPEQVRGRGYTF.

V is TRBV6-4 and J is TRBJ2-2; D unclear. The CDR3 runs to 16 residues. Germline assignment: CDR1 MRHNA and CDR2 SNTAGT. V was shortened by 3 bases and J by 1 base, with 12 bases between the two germline ends. The CDR3 protein is CASSESWRKNTGELFF. In nucleotides, the CDR3 is TGTGCCAGCAGTGAGTCGTGGAGAAAGAACACCGGGGAGCTGTTTTTT.

The V call is TRBV6-5, the J call TRBJ2-3; D possibly corresponds to TRBD1 (5 bases). CDR1 and CDR2 from the germline V gene are MNHEY and SVGAGI. This CDR3 region has 15 residues. Trimming stripped 7 bases from V and 1 base from J, with 15 bases between. CDR3 protein: CASIGVRGGTDTQYF. In nucleotides, the CDR3 is TGTGCCAGCATCGGCGTTAGGGGTGGCACAGATACGCAGTATTTT.

This chain connects TRBV5-1 to TRBJ2-5; 13 bases line up with TRBD2. The CDR3 sequence is 16 residues long. V trimming: 3 bases; J trimming: 3 bases; junction bases outside the gene matches: 5. CDR1 is SGHRS, CDR2 YFSETQ, per germline. CDR3 in amino acids: CASSSGLAGTKETQYF. CDR3 nucleotides: TGCGCCAGCAGCTCGGGACTAGCGGGAACAAAAGAGACCCAGTACTTC.

V gene TRBV27 combines with J gene TRBJ2-7; no clear D gene. V gave up 7 bases and J gave up 3 bases, with 7 bases separating them. This CDR3 contains 11 residues. Looked up from germline, CDR1 is MNHEY and CDR2 is SMNVEV (reference sequence). The CDR3 DNA is TGTGCCAGCATCTTCTTCTACGAGCAGTACTTC. This codes for CASIFFYEQYF.

V usage is TRBV4-3 and J usage is TRBJ1-1; 9 bases line up with TRBD1. CDR3 size: 15 residues. J lost 1 base, V lost 2 bases, and 2 bases had no gene match. Germline V lookup: CDR1 LGHNA, CDR2 YSLEER. The CDR3 region has the DNA TGCGCCAGCAGCCAAAACAGGGGGCAGAACACTGAAGCTTTCTTT. Its protein product is CASSQNRGQNTEAFF.

The rearrangement uses TRBV6-1 and TRBJ2-5; 7 bases agree with TRBD2. This CDR3 contains 15 residues. CDR1 MNHNS and CDR2 SASEGT come from the germline V gene. Trimming cost V 2 bases and J 5 bases; bases outside gene matches: 8. The chain's CDR3 is CASSERLAWGETQYF. CDR3 bases: TGTGCCAGCAGTGAAAGACTAGCTTGGGGGGAGACCCAGTACTTC.

The genes are TRBV27 and TRBJ1-2, with 8 bases matching TRBD1. Germline lookup yields CDR1 MNHEY and CDR2 SMNVEV (reference sequence). Unmatched junction bases numbered 2, after V lost 7 bases and J lost 4 bases. This CDR3 region has 12 residues. The CDR3 region is CASKTGGYGYTF. Here the CDR3 DNA reads TGTGCCAGCAAAACAGGGGGCTATGGCTACACCTTC.

In this sample, this clone turned up once. CDR3 nucleotides: TGTGCCAGCAGCCGTACTAGCGGTATTGATACGCAGTATTTT. Protein sequence: CASSRTSGIDTQYF. This chain connects TRBV7-2 to TRBJ2-3, with 8 positions matching TRBD2. V lost 5 bases to trimming and J lost 6 bases; unmatched junction nucleotides: 7. CDR3 length: 14 amino acids. Germline V gene data show CDR1 as SGHTA and CDR2 as FQGNSA.

CDR3 sequence (DNA): TGTGCCAGCAGCGTTAGGACAGGGAACACCGGGGAGCTGTTTTTT. It translates to CASSVRTGNTGELFF. The chain has TRBV9 and TRBJ2-2; the match to TRBD1 covers 7 bases. Trimming removed 2 bases from V and 1 base from J; junction bases left unmatched: 2. Germline CDR1 and CDR2: SGDLS and YYNGEE. This CDR3 comprises 15 residues.

The chain combines TRBV27 with TRBJ2-3; no clear D. Between the trimmed V and J ends, which lost 9 bases and 0 bases, there was a span of 22 bases. Germline loops: CDR1 MNHEY, CDR2 SMNVEV (reference sequence). The CDR3 covers 17 residues. CDR3 residues: CASSPSASRISTDTQYF. The CDR3 nucleotides are TGTGCCAGTAGCCCTTCGGCTTCCCGAATAAGCACAGATACGCAGTATTTT.

The rearrangement uses TRBV10-2 and TRBJ2-1, with a possible D match to TRBD1 (6 bases). V was shortened by 6 bases and J by 1 base, with 13 bases between the two germline ends. The CDR3 has 15 residues. Germline assignment: CDR1 WSHSY and CDR2 SAAADI. The CDR3 sequence: CASSGTQRSYNEQFF. DNA of the CDR3: TGCGCCAGCAGCGGGACACAACGATCCTACAATGAGCAGTTCTTC.

This clone is a singleton in its sample. The chain combines TRBV27 with TRBJ2-5; perhaps TRBD2 as D (6 bases). The CDR3 has 14 amino acids. The germline CDR1 and CDR2 sequences are MNHEY and SMNVEV (reference sequence). The V end lost 8 bases, the J end lost 2 bases, and 15 bases lay between the germline ends. CDR3 nucleotide sequence: TGTGCCAGCTTGACGGGAGATCATCAAGAGACCCAGTACTTC. The encoded protein is CASLTGDHQETQYF.